The T cell receptor beta chain under discussion was sequenced for a study of tumor and adjacent non-tumor tissue in lung cancer. TCRbeta libraries were built with three rounds of nested PCR, modified from ARM-PCR. TCRdb independently ran MiXCR on the multiplex PCR reads; one entry per CDR3 protein. The data show over 80,000 distinct CDR3 sequences, with 76% seen just once and 21% held by the top ten. Trimming shortened V by 0 bases and J by 7 bases, and 26 bases separated the two germline ends. The CDR3 consists of 19 residues. Germline assignment: CDR1 MNHEY and CDR2 SVGAGI. The template was RNA from unsorted bulk tissue. Distant lung tissue was collected more than 3 cm away from the tumor edge.

The rearrangement links TRBV6-5 to TRBJ2-3; tentatively, D is TRBD1 or TRBD2 (5 bases each). Sequenced material: distant non-tumor lung tissue. The sequence was collected from a woman aged 45-59 years with non-small cell lung cancer. CDR3 in DNA: TGTGCCAGCAGTTACTCCACCCGGGACCCCCCCCGAACCATAAATACGCAGTATTTT. Protein: CASSYSTRDPPRTINTQYF.